The present T cell receptor beta chain was sequenced within a study of shared clonotypes between healthy human individuals. General observations from the study: It was observed that roughly 5.1% of naive CD4 clonotypes were shared across a handful of donors. The sole specimen, blood, was sampled, and tissue repertoires likely differ.

This CDR3 spans 13 amino acids. Looked up from germline, CDR1 is SGHDT and CDR2 is YYEEEE. Unmatched junction bases numbered 6, after V lost 4 bases and J lost 8 bases. Template for every sorted-subset replicate PCR totaled around 200 ng DNA, some 30,000 T cell genomes. Measured with immunoSEQ multiplex PCR; TCRdb has only the in-frame clones, and not every one. Of about 1.1 million clones in the sample, 75% to 80% were seen once. A remark on this clone: The antigen is undetermined.

The chain recombines TRBV5-6 with TRBJ1-2, with 9 bases aligning to TRBD1. The sequencing input was memory CD4+ T cells from PBMCs. The subset was: CD45RA-negative fraction. This sequence was found in a man between 18 and 29 years old in good health. Some clones in this sample may be carry-over from other donors' samples. For the CDR3, the DNA is TGTGCCAGCAGCGAACAGGGGGCTTCGGGCTACACCTTC. It yields the protein CASSEQGASGYTF.